This entry describes one TCR beta chain. There is no known antigen for this receptor. Base quality data are lacking; no much larger clone is found one base away. The CDR3 starts with the cysteine, ends with the phenylalanine, and has 15 residues. Only the CDR3 DNA stays, 45 bases, in frame from base 1. Sequences SQVTM (CDR1) and ANQGSEA (CDR2) are obtained from the germline V gene. Trimming costs V 1 base and J 4 bases, and their ends lie 14 bases apart. The method behind the library was PCR. Instrument on record: Illumina HiSeq 2500. To reduce PCR and sequencing biases, unique molecular identifiers were built into the TCR beta cDNA libraries. Every 1 to 10 million input T cells yielded around 500,000 cDNA molecules, meaning each molecule approximated one T cell. The patient libraries were prepared and sequenced with the same protocol used for the earlier healthy control dataset. Within a given batch, samples were prepared together, multiplexed and sequenced on the same HiSeq lane. The paper's data handling went like this. MIGEC handled the raw barcoded reads, throwing out single-read molecular identifier groups before consensus assembly and CDR3 extraction. Clonotype tables were post-analysed with VDJtools, and diversity was normalized by down-sampling all datasets to the smallest sample size. In repertoire overlap clustering, CDR3 amino acid sequences, but not nucleotide sequences, were matched to correct batch-related cross-sample contamination. In-frame beta chains were kept once TCRdb had trimmed the public reads at Q25 with fastp and called clones with MiXCR. CDR3 protein sequences are deduplicated, and each keeps its most common genes and DNA. None of the V and J calls come from the authors' own analysis; TCRdb made them. The sample table lists roughly 800,000 distinct CDR3 sequences, about 53% of them with a count of one. The ten largest clonotypes hold over 4% of the sample.

To demonstrate the VDJtools post-analysis software, TCR beta repertoires were profiled from the peripheral blood of about 14 young patients with multiple sclerosis. Multiple sclerosis patients were children and adolescents aged about 6 to 15 years. The sample comes from a study of post-analysis software for immune sequencing data (dated by TCRdb to between 2014 and 2016). Context from the whole study: The recorded disease courses included relapsing-remitting, secondary progressive and progressive-relapsing multiple sclerosis, and some patients had no subtype annotation. Patient repertoires were compared against roughly 10 previously published healthy control repertoires from donors aged about 6 to 26 years. A subset of samples was prepared in parallel using single-end sample barcoding, then pooled and co-amplified after Illumina adapter ligation.

Results and caveats for the whole study, not just this receptor: Direct clustering with F measure showed strong co-clustering of samples prepared in the same batch, prompting a batch-effect correction. Significantly lower normalized Chao1 diversity was found in multiple sclerosis patients than in controls, suggesting substantial peripheral T-cell clonal expansion. The control group was slightly older than the multiple sclerosis patient group. Significantly higher frequencies in patients than in controls were found for roughly 5 TRBV segments, including TRBV5-6, TRBV5-1 and TRBV20-1.

The sample was blood. The chain links TRBV29-1 with TRBJ2-1; TRBD1 is a possible D gene, resting on 7 matching bases. This receptor was taken from a girl under 18 with multiple sclerosis. The CDR3 region has the sequence CSVEGGTDVYNEQFF. The sequenced DNA: TGCAGCGTTGAAGGCGGGACAGATGTTTACAATGAGCAGTTCTTC.